This record looks at one TCR beta chain sequence and its context. This record comes from a study of blood T cells in healthy people across ages. The CDR3 is 15 residues long. With 6 bases clipped from V and 5 bases from J, the junction kept 10 bases outside the gene matches. Germline values: CDR1 SGHRS, CDR2 YFSETQ. A second PCR, run for about 6 to 11 cycles, used a sample-barcoded 5' primer plus a J-beta primer mix. No fewer than 3 million CDR3-containing paired-end reads came from each sample. TCRdb reprocessed the 5' RACE reads via MiXCR and lists one record per CDR3 protein. The repertoire holds around 1.1 million distinct CDR3 sequences, with around two fifths as singletons.

The sample consisted of blood. This sequence joins TRBV5-1 and TRBJ1-1, with 10 bases identical to TRBD1. The clonotype originates from a young man in good health. CDR3 region: CASMIHGTGDTEAFF. CDR3 sequence (DNA): TGCGCCAGCATGATTCATGGGACAGGGGATACTGAAGCTTTCTTT.